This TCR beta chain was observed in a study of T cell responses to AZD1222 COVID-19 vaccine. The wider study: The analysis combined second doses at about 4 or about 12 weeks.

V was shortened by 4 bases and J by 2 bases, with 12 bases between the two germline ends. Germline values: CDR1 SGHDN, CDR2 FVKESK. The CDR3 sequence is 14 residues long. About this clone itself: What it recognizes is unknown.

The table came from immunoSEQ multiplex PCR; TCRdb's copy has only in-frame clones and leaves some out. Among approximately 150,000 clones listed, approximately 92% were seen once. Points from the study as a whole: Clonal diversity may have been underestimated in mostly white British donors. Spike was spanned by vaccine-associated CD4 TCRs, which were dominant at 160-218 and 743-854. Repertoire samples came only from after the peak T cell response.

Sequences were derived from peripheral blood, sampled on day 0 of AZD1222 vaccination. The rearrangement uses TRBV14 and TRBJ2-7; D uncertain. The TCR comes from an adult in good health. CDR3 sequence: CASSLRSFPYEQYF. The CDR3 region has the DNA TGTGCCAGCAGCCTTAGAAGTTTCCCCTACGAGCAGTACTTC.